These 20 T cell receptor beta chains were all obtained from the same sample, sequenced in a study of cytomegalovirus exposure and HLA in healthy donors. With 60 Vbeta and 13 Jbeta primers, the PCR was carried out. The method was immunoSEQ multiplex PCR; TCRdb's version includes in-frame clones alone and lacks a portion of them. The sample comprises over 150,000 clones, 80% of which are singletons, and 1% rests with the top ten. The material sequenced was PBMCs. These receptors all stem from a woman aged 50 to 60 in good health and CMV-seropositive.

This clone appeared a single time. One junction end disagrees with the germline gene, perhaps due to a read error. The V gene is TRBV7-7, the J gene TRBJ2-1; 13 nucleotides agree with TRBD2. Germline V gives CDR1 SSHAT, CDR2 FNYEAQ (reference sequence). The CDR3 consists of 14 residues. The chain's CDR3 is CASSPTSGGYEQFF. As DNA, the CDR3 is TGTGCTAGCAGCCCGACTAGCGGGGGGTATGAGCAGTTCTTC.

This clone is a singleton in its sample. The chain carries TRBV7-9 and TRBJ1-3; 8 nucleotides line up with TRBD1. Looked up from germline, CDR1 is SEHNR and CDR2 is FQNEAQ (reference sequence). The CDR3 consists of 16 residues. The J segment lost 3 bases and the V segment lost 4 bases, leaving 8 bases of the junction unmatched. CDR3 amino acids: CASSSTRGLGGNTIYF. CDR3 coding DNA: TGTGCCAGCAGCTCAACCAGGGGGCTGGGTGGAAACACCATATATTTT.

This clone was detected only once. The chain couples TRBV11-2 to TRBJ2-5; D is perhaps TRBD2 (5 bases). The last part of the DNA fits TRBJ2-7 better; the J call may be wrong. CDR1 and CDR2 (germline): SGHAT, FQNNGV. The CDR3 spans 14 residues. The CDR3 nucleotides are TGTGCCAGCAGCTTAGAACTAGGTCCCTACGAGCAGTACTTC. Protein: CASSLELGPYEQYF.

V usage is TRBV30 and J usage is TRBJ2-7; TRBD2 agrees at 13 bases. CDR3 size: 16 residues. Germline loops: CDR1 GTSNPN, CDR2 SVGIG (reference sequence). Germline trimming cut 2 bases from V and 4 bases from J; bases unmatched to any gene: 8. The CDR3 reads CAWSPAGTSGVYEQYF. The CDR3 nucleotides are TGTGCCTGGAGTCCGGCCGGGACTAGCGGGGTATACGAGCAGTACTTC. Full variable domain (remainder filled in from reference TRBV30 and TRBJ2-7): SQTIHQWPATLVQPVGSPLSLECTVEGTSNPNLYWYRQAAGRGLQLLFYSVGIGQISSEVPQNLSASRPQDRQFILSSKKLLLSDSGFYLCAWSPAGTSGVYEQYFGPGTRLTVT.

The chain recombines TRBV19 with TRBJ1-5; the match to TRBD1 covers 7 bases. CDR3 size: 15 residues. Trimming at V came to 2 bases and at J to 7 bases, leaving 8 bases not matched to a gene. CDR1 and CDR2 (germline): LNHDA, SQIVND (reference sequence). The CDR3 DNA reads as TGTGCCAGTAGTATACTCGCAGGGGGAGGCCAGCCCCAGCATTTT. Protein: CASSILAGGGQPQHF.

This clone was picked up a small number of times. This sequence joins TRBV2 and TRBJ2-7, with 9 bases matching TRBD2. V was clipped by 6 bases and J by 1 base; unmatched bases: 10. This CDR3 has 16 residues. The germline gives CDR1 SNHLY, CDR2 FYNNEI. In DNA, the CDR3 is TGTGCCAGCAGCCCTCGTGGGCTAGCGGGATCCTACGAGCAGTACTTC. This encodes CASSPRGLAGSYEQYF.

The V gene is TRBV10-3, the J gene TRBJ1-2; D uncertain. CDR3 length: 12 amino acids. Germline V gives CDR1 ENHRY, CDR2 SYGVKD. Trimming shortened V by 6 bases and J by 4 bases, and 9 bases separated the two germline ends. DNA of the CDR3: TGTGCCATCAGAGAGATCATCTATGGCTACACCTTC. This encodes CAIREIIYGYTF.

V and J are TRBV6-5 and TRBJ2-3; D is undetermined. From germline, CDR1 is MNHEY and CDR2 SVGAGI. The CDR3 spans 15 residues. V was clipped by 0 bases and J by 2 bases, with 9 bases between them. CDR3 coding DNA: TGTGCCAGCAGTTACTCTTTATCACACACAGATACGCAGTATTTT. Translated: CASSYSLSHTDTQYF.

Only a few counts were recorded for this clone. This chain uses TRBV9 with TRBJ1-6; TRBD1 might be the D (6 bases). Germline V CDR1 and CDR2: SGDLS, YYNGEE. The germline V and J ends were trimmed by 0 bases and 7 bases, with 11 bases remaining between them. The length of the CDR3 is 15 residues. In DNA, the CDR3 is TGTGCCAGCAGCGTAGAGGCAGGGGAGAATTCACCCCTCCACTTT. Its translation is CASSVEAGENSPLHF. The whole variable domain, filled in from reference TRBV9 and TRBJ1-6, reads DSGVTQTPKHLITATGQRVTLRCSPRSGDLSVYWYQQSLDQGLQFLIQYYNGEERAKGNILERFSAQQFPDLHSELNLSSLELGDSALYFCASSVEAGENSPLHFGNGTRLTVT.

The CDR3 spells CASSPRDRGSNEQFF. The CDR3 bases are TGTGCCAGCAGTCCCCGGGACAGGGGCTCCAATGAGCAGTTCTTC. The chain carries TRBV6-6 and TRBJ2-1; TRBD1 agrees at 10 bases. This CDR3 has 15 amino acids. After removal of 5 bases from V and 6 bases from J, the junction contained 7 bases not matched to a gene. Per germline, CDR1 MNHNY and CDR2 SVGAGI (reference sequence).

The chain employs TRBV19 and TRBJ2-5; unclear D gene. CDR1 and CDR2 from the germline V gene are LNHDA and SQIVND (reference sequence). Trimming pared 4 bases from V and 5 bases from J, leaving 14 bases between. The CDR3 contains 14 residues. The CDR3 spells CASSRSRSRETQYF. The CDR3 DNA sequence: TGTGCCAGTAGTAGGTCCCGTAGTCGGGAGACCCAGTACTTC.

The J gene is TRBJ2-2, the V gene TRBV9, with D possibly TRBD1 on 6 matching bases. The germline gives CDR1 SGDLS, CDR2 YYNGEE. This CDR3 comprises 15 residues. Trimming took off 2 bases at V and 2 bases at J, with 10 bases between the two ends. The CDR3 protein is CASSVNRVNTGELFF. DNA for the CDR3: TGTGCCAGCAGCGTTAACAGGGTCAACACCGGGGAGCTGTTTTTT.

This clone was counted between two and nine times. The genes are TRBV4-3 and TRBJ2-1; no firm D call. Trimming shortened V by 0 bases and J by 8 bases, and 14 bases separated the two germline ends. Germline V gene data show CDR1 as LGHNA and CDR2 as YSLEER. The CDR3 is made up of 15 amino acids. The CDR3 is CASSQDGPSHDEQFF. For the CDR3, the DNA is TGCGCCAGCAGCCAAGATGGCCCCTCCCACGATGAGCAGTTCTTC.

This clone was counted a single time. The chain's CDR3 is CASSIRQGHTEAFF. The CDR3 DNA follows: TGTGCCAGCAGCATCCGACAGGGTCACACTGAAGCTTTCTTT. V gene TRBV7-2 combines with J gene TRBJ1-1, with 7 bases aligning to TRBD1. The junction had 6 bases not matched to a gene; V was cut back by 5 bases and J by 3 bases. Germline V gene lookup returns CDR1 SGHTA and CDR2 FQGNSA. The CDR3 covers 14 residues. The entire variable domain, with the rest obtained from reference TRBV7-2 and TRBJ1-1, is as follows: GAGVSQSPSNKVTEKGKDVELRCDPISGHTALYWYRQSLGQGLEFLIYFQGNSAPDKSGLPSDRFSAERTGGSVSTLTIQRTQQEDSAVYLCASSIRQGHTEAFFGQGTRLTVV.

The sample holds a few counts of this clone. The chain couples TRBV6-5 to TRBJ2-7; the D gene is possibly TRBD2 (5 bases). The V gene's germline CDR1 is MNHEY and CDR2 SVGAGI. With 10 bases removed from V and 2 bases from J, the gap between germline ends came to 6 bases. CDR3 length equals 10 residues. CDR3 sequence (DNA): TGTGCCACCGGGACCTACGAGCAGTACTTC. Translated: CATGTYEQYF.

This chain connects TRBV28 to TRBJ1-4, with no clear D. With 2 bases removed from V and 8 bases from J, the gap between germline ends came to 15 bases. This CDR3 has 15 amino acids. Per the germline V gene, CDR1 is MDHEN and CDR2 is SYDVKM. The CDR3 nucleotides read TGTGCCAGCAGTTTAGGTCTGGCGCGGAGAGAAAAACTGTTTTTT. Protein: CASSLGLARREKLFF.

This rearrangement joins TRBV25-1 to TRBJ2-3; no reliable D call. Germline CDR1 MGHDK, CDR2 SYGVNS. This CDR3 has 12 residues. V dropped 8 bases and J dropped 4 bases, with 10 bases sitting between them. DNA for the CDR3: TGTGCCAGCTCCCGACTTCCAGATACGCAGTATTTT. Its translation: CASSRLPDTQYF.

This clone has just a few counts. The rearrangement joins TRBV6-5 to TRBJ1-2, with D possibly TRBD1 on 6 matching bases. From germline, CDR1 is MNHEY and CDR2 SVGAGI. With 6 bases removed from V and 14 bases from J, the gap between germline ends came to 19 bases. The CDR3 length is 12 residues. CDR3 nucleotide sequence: TGTGCCAGCAGATCTCAAAACAGGGCGAGGACCTTC. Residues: CASRSQNRARTF.

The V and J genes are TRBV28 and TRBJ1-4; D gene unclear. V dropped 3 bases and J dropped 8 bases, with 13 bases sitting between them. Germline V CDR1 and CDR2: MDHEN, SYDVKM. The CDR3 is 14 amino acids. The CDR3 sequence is CASSFPGGREKLFF. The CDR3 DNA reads TGTGCCAGCAGTTTTCCCGGAGGGCGGGAAAAACTGTTTTTT.

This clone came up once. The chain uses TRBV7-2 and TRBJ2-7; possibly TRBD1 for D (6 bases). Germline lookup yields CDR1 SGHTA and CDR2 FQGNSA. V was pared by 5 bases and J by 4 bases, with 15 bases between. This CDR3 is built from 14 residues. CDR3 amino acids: CASSPSDRQYEQYF. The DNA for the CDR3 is TGTGCCAGCAGCCCCTCGGACAGACAGTACGAGCAGTACTTC.